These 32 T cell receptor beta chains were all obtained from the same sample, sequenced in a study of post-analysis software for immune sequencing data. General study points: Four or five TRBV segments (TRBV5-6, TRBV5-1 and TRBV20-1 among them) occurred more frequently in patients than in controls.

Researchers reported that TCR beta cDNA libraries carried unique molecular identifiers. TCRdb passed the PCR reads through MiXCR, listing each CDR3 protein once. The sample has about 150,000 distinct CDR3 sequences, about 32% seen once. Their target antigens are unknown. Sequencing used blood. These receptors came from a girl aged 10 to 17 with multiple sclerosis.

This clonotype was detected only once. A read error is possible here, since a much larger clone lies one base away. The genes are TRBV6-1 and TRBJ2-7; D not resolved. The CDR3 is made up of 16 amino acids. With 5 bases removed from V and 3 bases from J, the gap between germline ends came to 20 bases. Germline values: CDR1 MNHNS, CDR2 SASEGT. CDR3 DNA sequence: TGTGCCAGCAGTTACCGCTTCACGGCTGGTTACTACGAGCAGTACTTC. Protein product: CASSYRFTAGYYEQYF.

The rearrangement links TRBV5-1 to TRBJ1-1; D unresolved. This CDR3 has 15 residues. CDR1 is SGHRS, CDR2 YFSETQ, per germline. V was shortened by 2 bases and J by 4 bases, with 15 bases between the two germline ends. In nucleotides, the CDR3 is TGCGCCAGCAGCTTTACGACGGACGGTTTCACTGAAGCTTTCTTT. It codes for CASSFTTDGFTEAFF.

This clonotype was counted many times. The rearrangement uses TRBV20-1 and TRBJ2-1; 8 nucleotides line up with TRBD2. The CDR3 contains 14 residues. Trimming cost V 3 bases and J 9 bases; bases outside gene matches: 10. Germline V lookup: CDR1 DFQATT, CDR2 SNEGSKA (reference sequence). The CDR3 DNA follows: TGCAGTGCTAGCTCCTCCGGGACTAGTAGTGAGCAGTTCTTC. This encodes CSASSSGTSSEQFF.

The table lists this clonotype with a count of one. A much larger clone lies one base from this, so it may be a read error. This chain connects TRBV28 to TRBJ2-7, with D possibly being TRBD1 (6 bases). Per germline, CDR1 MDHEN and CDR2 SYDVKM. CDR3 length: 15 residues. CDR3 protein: CAGSLFGQSSYEQYF. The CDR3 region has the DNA TGTGCCGGCAGTTTATTTGGACAGAGCTCCTACGAGCAGTACTTC.

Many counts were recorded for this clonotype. CDR3 nucleotide sequence: TGTGCCAGCAGTGAATATCCCCAGGGGCAGTTCTTC. Its translation is CASSEYPQGQFF. The V call is TRBV25-1, the J call TRBJ2-1; D is perhaps TRBD1 (5 bases). The CDR3 loop spans 12 amino acids. Germline loops: CDR1 MGHDK, CDR2 SYGVNS. The germline V and J ends were trimmed by 0 bases and 12 bases, with 9 bases remaining between them. Full variable domain (missing parts from reference TRBV25-1 and TRBJ2-1): EADIYQTPRYLVIGTGKKITLECSQTMGHDKMYWYQQDPGMELHLIHYSYGVNSTEKGDLSSESTVSRIRTEHFPLTLESARPSHTSQYLCASSEYPQGQFFGPGTRLTVL.

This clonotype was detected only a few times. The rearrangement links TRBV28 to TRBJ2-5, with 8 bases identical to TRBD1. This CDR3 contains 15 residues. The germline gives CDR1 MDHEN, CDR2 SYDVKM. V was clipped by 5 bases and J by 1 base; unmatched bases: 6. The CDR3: CASSTTGEPQETQYF. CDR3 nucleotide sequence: TGTGCCAGCAGTACGACAGGGGAACCCCAAGAGACCCAGTACTTC. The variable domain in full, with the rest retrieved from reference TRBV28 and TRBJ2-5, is DVKVTQSSRYLVKRTGEKVFLECVQDMDHENMFWYRQDPGLGLRLIYFSYDVKMKEKGDIPEGYSVSREKKERFSLILESASTNQTSMYLCASSTTGEPQETQYFGPGTRLLVL.

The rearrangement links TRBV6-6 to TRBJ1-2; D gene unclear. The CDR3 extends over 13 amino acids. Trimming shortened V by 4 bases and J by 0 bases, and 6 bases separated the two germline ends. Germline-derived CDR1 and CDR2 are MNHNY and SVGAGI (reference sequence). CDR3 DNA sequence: TGTGCCAGCAGTTCGACCGCTAACTATGGCTACACCTTC. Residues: CASSSTANYGYTF.

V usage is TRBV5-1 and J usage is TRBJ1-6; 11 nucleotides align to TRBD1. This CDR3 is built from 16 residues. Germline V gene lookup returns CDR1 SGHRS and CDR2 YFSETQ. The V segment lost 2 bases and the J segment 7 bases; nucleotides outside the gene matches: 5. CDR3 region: CASSFRTGGLNSPLHF. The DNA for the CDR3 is TGCGCCAGCAGCTTTCGGACAGGGGGCTTAAATTCACCCCTCCACTTT.

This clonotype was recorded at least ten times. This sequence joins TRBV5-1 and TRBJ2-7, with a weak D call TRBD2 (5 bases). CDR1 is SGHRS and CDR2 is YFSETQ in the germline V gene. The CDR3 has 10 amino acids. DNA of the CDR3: TGCGTGAGGAGGCTCCTGGAGCAGTACTTC. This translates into CVRRLLEQYF.

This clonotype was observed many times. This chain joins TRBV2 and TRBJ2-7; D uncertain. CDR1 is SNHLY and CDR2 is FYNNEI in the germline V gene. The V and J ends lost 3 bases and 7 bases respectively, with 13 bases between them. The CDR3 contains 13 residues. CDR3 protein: CASSDRFVLEQYF. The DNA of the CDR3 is TGTGCCAGCAGTGATCGCTTCGTCTTAGAGCAGTACTTC.

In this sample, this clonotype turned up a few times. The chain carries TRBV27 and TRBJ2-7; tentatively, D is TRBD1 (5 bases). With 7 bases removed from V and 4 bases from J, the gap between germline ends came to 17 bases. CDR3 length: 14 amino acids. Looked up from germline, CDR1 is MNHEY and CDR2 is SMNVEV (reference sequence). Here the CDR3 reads CASMVAQGWYEQYF. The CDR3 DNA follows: TGTGCCAGCATGGTAGCCCAGGGTTGGTACGAGCAGTACTTC.

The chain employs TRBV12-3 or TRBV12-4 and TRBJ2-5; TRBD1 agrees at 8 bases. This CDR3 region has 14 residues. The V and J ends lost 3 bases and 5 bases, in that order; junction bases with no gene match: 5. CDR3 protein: CASSFSGGFETQYF. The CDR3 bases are TGTGCCAGCAGTTTTTCAGGGGGCTTTGAGACCCAGTACTTC.

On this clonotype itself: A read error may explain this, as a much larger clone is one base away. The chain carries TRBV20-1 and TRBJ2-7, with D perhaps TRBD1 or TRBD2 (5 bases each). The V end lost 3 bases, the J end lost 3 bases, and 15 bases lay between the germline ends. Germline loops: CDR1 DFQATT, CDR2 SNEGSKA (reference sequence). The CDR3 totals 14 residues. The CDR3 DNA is TGCAGTGCTAGTGGGGGTCTGACAGTCTACGAGCAGTACTTC. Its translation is CSASGGLTVYEQYF.

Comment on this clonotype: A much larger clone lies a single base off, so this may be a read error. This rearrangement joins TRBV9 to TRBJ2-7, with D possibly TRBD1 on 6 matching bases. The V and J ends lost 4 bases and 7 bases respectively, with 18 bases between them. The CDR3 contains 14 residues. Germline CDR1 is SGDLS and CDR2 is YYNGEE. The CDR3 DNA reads TGTGCCAGCAGCATGACAATCCGGGACAATGAGCAGTACGTC. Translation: CASSMTIRDNEQYV.

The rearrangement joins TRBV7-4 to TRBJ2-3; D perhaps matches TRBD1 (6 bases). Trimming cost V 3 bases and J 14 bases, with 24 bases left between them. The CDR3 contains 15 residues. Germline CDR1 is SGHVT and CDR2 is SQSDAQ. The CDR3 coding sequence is TGTGCCAGCAGCTTCAGAACAGGGCTAAATGAAAAACTGTATTTT. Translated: CASSFRTGLNEKLYF.

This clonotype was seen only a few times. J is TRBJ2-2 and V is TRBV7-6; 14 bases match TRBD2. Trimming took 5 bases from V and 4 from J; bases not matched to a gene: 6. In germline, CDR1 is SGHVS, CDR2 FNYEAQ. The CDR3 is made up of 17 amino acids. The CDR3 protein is CASSPRTSGRFTGELFF. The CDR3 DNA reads TGTGCCAGCAGCCCGCGGACTAGCGGGAGGTTCACCGGGGAGCTGTTTTTT.

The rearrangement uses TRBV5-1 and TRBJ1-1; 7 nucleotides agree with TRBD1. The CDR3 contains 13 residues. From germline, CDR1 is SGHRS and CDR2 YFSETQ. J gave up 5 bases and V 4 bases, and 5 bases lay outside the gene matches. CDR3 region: CASSTDRWTEAFF. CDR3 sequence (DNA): TGCGCCAGCAGCACGGACAGGTGGACTGAAGCTTTCTTT.

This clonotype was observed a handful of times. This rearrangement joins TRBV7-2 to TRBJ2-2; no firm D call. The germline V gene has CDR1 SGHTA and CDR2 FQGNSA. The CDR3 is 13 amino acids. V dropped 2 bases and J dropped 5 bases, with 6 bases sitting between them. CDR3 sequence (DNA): TGTGCCAGCAGCTTATGGATTACCGGGGAGCTGTTTTTT. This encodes CASSLWITGELFF.

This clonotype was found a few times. The CDR3 is CASRGVGSPPYNEQFF. The DNA of the CDR3 is TGTGCCAGCAGGGGGGTGGGCTCACCTCCGTACAATGAGCAGTTCTTC. The chain is built from TRBV2 and TRBJ2-1; D may be TRBD1 or TRBD2 (5 bases each). The CDR3 sequence is 16 residues long. Trimming took 6 bases from V and 4 from J, leaving 19 bases between them. The germline V gene encodes CDR1 SNHLY and CDR2 FYNNEI.

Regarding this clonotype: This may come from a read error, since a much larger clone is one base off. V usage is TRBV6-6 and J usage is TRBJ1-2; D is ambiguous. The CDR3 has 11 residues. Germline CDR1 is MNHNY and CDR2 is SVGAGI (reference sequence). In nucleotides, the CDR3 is TGTGGGGGAAAGGGTGACTATGGCCACACCTTC. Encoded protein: CGGKGDYGHTF.

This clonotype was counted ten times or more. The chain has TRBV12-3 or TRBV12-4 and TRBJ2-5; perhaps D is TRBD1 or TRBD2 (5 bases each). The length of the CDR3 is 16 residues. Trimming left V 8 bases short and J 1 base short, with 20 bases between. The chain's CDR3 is CASRHLGERLQETQYF. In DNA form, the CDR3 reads TGTGCCAGCCGACACTTAGGGGAGCGCCTCCAAGAGACCCAGTACTTC.

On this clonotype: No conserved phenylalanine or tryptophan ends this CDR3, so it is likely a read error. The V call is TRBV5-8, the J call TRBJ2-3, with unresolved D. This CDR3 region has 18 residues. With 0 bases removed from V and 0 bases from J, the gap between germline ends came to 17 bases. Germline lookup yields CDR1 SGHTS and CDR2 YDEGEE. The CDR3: CASSLGVDTQTSTDTQYC. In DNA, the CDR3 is TGTGCCAGCAGCTTGGGAGTTGACACCCAGACTAGCACAGATACGCAGTATTGT.

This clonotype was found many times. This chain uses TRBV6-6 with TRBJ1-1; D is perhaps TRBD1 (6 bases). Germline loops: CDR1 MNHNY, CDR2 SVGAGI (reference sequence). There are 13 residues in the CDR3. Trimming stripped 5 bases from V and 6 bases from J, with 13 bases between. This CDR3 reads CASSAQGWSEAFF. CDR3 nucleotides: TGTGCCAGCAGTGCTCAGGGGTGGTCTGAAGCTTTCTTT.

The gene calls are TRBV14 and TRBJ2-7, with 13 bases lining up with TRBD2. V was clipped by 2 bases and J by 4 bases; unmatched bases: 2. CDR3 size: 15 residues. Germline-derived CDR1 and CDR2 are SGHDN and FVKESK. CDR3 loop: CASSQTSGRAYEQYF. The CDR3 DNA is TGTGCCAGCAGCCAAACTAGCGGGAGGGCGTACGAGCAGTACTTC.

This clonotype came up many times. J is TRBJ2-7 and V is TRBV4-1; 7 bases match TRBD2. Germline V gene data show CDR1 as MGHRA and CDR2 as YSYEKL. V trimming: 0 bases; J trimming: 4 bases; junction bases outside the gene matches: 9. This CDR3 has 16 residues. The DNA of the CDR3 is TGCGCCAGCAGCCAAGATCGGGGCGGGAGTGCGTACGAGCAGTACTTC. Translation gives CASSQDRGGSAYEQYF.

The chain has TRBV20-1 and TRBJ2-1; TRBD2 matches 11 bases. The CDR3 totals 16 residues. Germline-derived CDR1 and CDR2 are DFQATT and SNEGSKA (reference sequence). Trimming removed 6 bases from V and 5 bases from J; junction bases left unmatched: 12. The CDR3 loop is CSAERLAGGPHNEQFF. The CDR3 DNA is TGCAGTGCCGAGCGGTTAGCGGGAGGGCCACACAATGAGCAGTTCTTC.

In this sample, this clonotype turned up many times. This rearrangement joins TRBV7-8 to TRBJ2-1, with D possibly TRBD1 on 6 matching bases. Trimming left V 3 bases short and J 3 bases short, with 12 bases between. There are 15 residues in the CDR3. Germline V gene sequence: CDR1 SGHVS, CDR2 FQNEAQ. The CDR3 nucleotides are TGTGCCAGCAGCTTCCCACCAGGGGTCTACAATGAGCAGTTCTTC. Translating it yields CASSFPPGVYNEQFF.

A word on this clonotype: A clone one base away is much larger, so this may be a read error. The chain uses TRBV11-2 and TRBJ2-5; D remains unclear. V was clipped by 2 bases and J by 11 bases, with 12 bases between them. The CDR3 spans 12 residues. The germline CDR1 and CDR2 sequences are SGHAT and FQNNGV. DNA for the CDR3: TGTGCCAGCAGCTTACTCCCGGGTGAGCAGTACTTC. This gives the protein CASSLLPGEQYF.

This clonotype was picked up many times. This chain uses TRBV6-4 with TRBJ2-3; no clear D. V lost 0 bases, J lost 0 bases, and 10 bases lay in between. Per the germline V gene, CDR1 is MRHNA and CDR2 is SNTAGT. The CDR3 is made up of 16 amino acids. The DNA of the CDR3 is TGTGCCAGCAGTGACTCTACTACCCTTAGCACAGATACGCAGTATTTT. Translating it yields CASSDSTTLSTDTQYF.

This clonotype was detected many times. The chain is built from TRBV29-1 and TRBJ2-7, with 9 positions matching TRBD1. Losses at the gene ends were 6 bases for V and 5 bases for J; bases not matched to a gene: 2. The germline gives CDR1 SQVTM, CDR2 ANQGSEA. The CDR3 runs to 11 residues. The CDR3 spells CSVRTGDEQYF. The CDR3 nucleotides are TGCAGCGTAAGGACAGGGGACGAGCAGTACTTC.

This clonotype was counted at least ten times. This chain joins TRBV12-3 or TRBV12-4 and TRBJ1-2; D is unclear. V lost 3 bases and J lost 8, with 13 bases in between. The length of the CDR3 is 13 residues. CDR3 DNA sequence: TGTGCCAGCAGTTTTAGCGGGGATGCCGGCTACACCTTC. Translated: CASSFSGDAGYTF.

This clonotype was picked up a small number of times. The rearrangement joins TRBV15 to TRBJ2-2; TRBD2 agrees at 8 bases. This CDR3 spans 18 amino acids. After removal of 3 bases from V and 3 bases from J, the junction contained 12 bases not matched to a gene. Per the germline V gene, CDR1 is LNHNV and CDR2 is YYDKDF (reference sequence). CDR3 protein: CATSSPAGRAVDTGELFF. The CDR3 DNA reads TGTGCCACCAGCAGCCCCGCCGGGAGGGCCGTTGACACCGGGGAGCTGTTTTTT.